One TCR beta chain is described in this entry. What antigen it recognizes has not been identified. No qualities accompany the bases; no much larger clone lies one base away. The sample comes from a study of shared clonotypes between healthy human individuals (dated by TCRdb to the early 2020s). About the study as a whole: The cohort comprised a couple of women and three men aged 18 to 49 years. To estimate repertoire size and how much clonotype sharing occurs between individuals, the study deeply sequenced the blood TCR repertoires of five healthy adults. For each donor, CD4 naive and CD4 memory were each run on three plates, CD8 naive on two plates, and CD8 memory on one plate. Leukapheresis yielded between about 0.94 and 8.9 billion PBMCs per donor. Different laboratories and diverse techniques were used to prepare libraries and sequence TCR repertoires, to increase sequencing depth and limit assay-specific biases. Overall results and qualifications from the work: Across a handful of donors, approximately 4.6% of naive CD4, roughly 3.3% of naive CD8, roughly 2.3% of memory CD4, and approximately 0.4% of memory CD8 clonotypes were shared. Sampling was limited to blood, and TCR repertoires in tissue likely differ from TCR repertoires in blood. The small number of donors limited the genetic and exposure-history diversity represented. Clonotypes shared by all four sorted-subset donors showed higher generation probabilities than non-shared clonotypes. Pairwise subsampling led to the expectation that sequencing depth would affect the degree of clonotype sharing among donors. Naive subsets generally had larger estimated clonotype richness than memory subsets. Even with the large sequencing depth, rarefaction of the sorted-subset datasets indicated that sequencing was incomplete.

Using the deep immunoSEQ assay, TCR CDR3 regions were amplified from genomic DNA by multiplex PCR. For each cell subset, the extracted genomic DNA was distributed evenly across all wells of several immunoSEQ 96-well plates, and each plate served as one replicate. Each replicate PCR for sorted subsets received roughly 0.2 ug genomic DNA, equal to roughly 29,000 T cell genomes. Purified libraries were measured with a Qubit 3.0 fluorometer, size-checked on a Bioanalyzer 2100, and measured again with the KAPA Library Quantification kit. Every immunoSEQ 96-well plate was sequenced on a separate single-read 150-cycle Illumina NextSeq 550 flow cell. The authors processed their data as follows. The immunoSEQ output contained only junctional sequences without quality scores, so filtering could not match that applied to full-length reads. Sequences were annotated with PyIR, a Python wrapper for IgBLAST v1.9, using IMGT germline references to assign V/J genes and CDR3. Reads with weak V/J assignments (E-value above 1e-6), missing CDR3, stop codons, out-of-frame junctions, or ambiguous translated residues were removed. V3J clonotypes were defined as sequences sharing the same inferred V gene, J gene, and CDR3 amino acid sequence. Percentage overlap between repertoires was calculated by dividing the number of shared unique clonotypes by the size of the smaller repertoire. RTK rarefaction, the Chao1 estimator, and Recon v2.1 estimates of unobserved clonotypes were used to assess repertoire richness. For all TCRbeta clonotypes obtained by the gDNA method from several donors, generation probabilities were computed with OLGA. In its TCRdb copy, this immuneACCESS table keeps in-frame sequences only and misses some clones. Where compared with another copy, unresolved V genes explain less than half of these, and the others have no known cause. V, J and clone size are those of that table, while D and trimming were read from the DNA. The sample yields 2.3 million or so clones; more than 80% were counted once. Under 0.45% of the sample lies in the top ten.

V is clipped by 6 bases and J by 2 bases, and the sequence between their germline boundaries is 10 bases long. Taken from cysteine to phenylalanine, the CDR3 has 14 residues. The sequence is cut down to CDR3 DNA, 42 bases in frame from base 1. From a lookup of the germline V gene, CDR1 and CDR2 are MDHEN and SYDVKM. The donors were healthy, HIV-negative adults with no recently reported acute infections or vaccinations. Only Caucasian adults living in Nashville, Tennessee, USA were represented among the donors. CD4+ T cells were enriched by magnetic negative selection, after which naive cells were positively selected on CD45RA and the negative fraction was taken as the memory subset. After blood collection by leukapheresis, PBMCs were isolated using Ficoll-Histopaque density gradient centrifugation and then cryopreserved in the vapor phase of liquid nitrogen. Purity and quantity of every magnetically sorted T cell population were checked by analytical flow cytometry. Genomic DNA was isolated from every sorted fraction and measured by UV absorbance on a Nanodrop 2000c.

Sequences were obtained from naive CD4+ T cells from PBMCs. The meaning of the sample's cell subset or site label: CD45RA+ positively selected. This clonotype originated in a man aged 18 to 30 in good health. Some clones in this sample may be carry-over from other donors' samples. The chain employs TRBV28 and TRBJ2-2; the D region may be TRBD1 or TRBD2, each matching 6 bases equally. The sequenced DNA is TGTGCCAGCAGGTCGGGGGCCAACACCGGGGAGCTGTTTTTT. This codes for CASRSGANTGELFF.